This entry concerns a single T cell receptor beta chain. This clone was seen a single time. Its specific antigen is unknown. No much larger clonotype is one base removed from it; base qualities were not supplied. This record comes from a study of CD8 T cells in acute hepatitis C reinfection (dated by TCRdb to 2020 to 2023). Looking at the study overall: The TCRbeta repertoire of CD8+ T cells specific for the HCV NS3-1073 epitope was profiled during acute infection and after viral clearance. Paired acute and follow-up samples were contributed by four of the spontaneous resolvers.

Broad study findings and their caveats: Follow-up repertoires were not available for chronically infected subjects, because NS3-1073 specific cells were too rare to be sorted. All groups showed preferential use of the TRBV04 and TRBV06 gene families, a pattern that overrepresentation in the naive pool did not explain. Because bulk sequencing covered only the TCRbeta chain, the alphabeta pairing of the public clonotypes could not be determined. It was rare for CDR3 sequences to be shared with other epitopes, and exact matching may have been limited by differing sequencing approaches. Some 14 public clonotypes were identified irrespective of outcome, and one of the public clonotypes used V04-02/J02-02. High diversity was observed in NS3-1073 specific repertoires, and no significant differences in diversity were found between acute resolver, follow-up resolver and acute chronic samples.

From cysteine to phenylalanine, the CDR3 is 15 amino acids long. Just CDR3 DNA is preserved here, 45 bases in frame from base 1. Reading the germline V gene (reference sequence) gives CDR1 LNHDA and CDR2 SQIVND. Trimming leaves V shorter by 6 bases and J shorter by 4 bases, with the junction holding 7 bases beyond the gene matches. Genomic DNA was extracted from the FACS-sorted cells, and the TCRbeta chains were sequenced by the commercial immunoSEQ service. In the authors' own workflow: Repertoire data were analyzed with ImmunoSEQ Analyzer software v3.0 and R v3.5.1. Only productive rearrangements were analyzed, because sequences with stop codons or out-of-frame rearrangements were removed. The sequencing provider supplied the metrics for Simpson diversity, Shannon entropy, CDR3 length and nucleotide addition. Based on frequency, clonotypes were placed into dominant, sub-dominant, low or lowest abundance groups, and clonotypes under 0.1% were left out of most analyses. A CDR3 amino acid clonotype was designated public if detected in at least two subjects at a cumulative frequency of at least 0.5%. The source is immuneACCESS, and TCRdb retained only in-frame sequences with V and J called. Part of the clones is not carried over; for the studies checked, unresolved V genes explain less than half of this, and the remainder is unexplained. From that table come the V and J calls and clone size; the DNA was used to work out D and trimming. This sample has around 34,000 clones in its table, and just under 90% of those were observed once. 0.5% to 0.65% of the sample is taken by the ten largest.

The time point label, read with the paper, signifies: naive CD8 control sorted from an acute-time-point sample. Enrolled in the Montreal Hepatitis C Cohort (HEPCO) in Canada, the donors were people who inject drugs, and these donors were followed every 3 months. A positive HCV RNA or antibody test that followed a negative test within the previous 24 weeks was the definition used for acute primary HCV infection. Cells were surface stained with CD3, CD8 and CD45RO antibodies, and an aqua fixable dye was used to exclude dead cells. 6 or 7 subjects who developed chronic infection, defined as HCV RNA positivity at 24 weeks, were also included in the cohort. Frozen stocks of peripheral blood mononuclear cells were first thawed, after which negative isolation of CD8+ T cells was carried out using the MACS CD8+ T cell Isolation Kit. Sorting of the cells was done on a BD FACSAria II cell sorter.

Sequenced sample: naive CD8+ T cells from PBMCs. This sample's cell subset or site label indicates: sorted total naive CD45RO-negative CD8+ T cells. The sequence links TRBV19 to TRBJ2-7; 12 bases in between match TRBD1. This receptor was identified in a man in his thirties or forties with chronic hepatitis C. In nucleotide form, the sequence is TGTGCCAGTAGCGTCGGGACAGGGGGCGGGTACGAGCAGTACTTC. This sequence encodes CASSVGTGGGYEQYF. With all but the CDR3 taken from the reference TRBV19 and TRBJ2-7 genes, the full variable domain is: DGGITQSPKYLFRKEGQNVTLSCEQNLNHDAMYWYRQDPGQGLRLIYYSQIVNDFQKGDIAEGYSVSREKKESFPLTVTSAQKNPTAFYLCASSVGTGGGYEQYFGPGTRLTVT.